Presented here are 17 T cell receptor beta chains from one specimen sequenced in a study of regulatory T cells in long-lasting Graves disease. Stated time point: newly diagnosed GD, antithyroid drugs for less than 3 months. From RNA extracted from PBMCs, the TCR library was made. In building TCR beta libraries, iRepertoire HTBI primers were used together with Arm-PCR of CDR3 regions. TCRdb independently ran MiXCR on the multiplex PCR reads; one entry per CDR3 protein. The sample lists 550,000 to 600,000 distinct CDR3 sequences, roughly 16% occurring once. These data also featured in a second study, about T cells in Graves' hyperthyroidism and ophthalmopathy.

Material: peripheral blood mononuclear cells (PBMCs), obtained at new diagnosis, from a patient treated with antithyroid drugs. The receptors shown here come from a man aged 18 to 29 with Graves disease.

Ten or more counts support this clonotype. The chain is built from TRBV28 and TRBJ2-1, with 9 bases identical to TRBD2. V gave up 5 bases and J gave up 8 bases; unmatched junction bases: 13. Germline V lookup: CDR1 MDHEN, CDR2 SYDVKM. There are 16 residues in the CDR3. This chain's CDR3 is CASSSLAGVGADEQFF. The DNA of the CDR3 is TGTGCCAGCAGTAGCTTAGCGGGAGTGGGGGCGGATGAGCAGTTCTTC.

In this sample, this clonotype turned up many times. The CDR3 reads CASSVDGGGYGYTF. DNA of the CDR3: TGTGCCAGCAGCGTGGACGGAGGGGGCTATGGCTACACCTTC. The chain combines TRBV9 with TRBJ1-2; D may be TRBD1 (6 bases). The V end was cut by 2 bases, the J end by 4 bases, with 12 bases between. Germline CDR1 SGDLS, CDR2 YYNGEE. The CDR3 has 14 residues. Supplemented by reference TRBV9 and TRBJ1-2, the full variable domain reads DSGVTQTPKHLITATGQRVTLRCSPRSGDLSVYWYQQSLDQGLQFLIQYYNGEERAKGNILERFSAQQFPDLHSELNLSSLELGDSALYFCASSVDGGGYGYTFGSGTRLTVV.

Written as DNA, the CDR3 is TGTGCCAGCAGTTTAGACCTTAAGGGGGATGAGCAGTTCTTC. Translated: CASSLDLKGDEQFF. The V gene is TRBV12-3 or TRBV12-4, the J gene TRBJ2-1, with D possibly being TRBD1 (6 bases). With 1 base removed from V and 8 bases from J, the gap between germline ends came to 12 bases. This CDR3 contains 14 residues.

A few counts support this clonotype. V gene TRBV13 combines with J gene TRBJ2-7, with D unclear. Trimming removed 1 base at V and 7 bases at J, with 8 bases between. CDR3 size: 12 residues. Germline CDR1 and CDR2: PRHDT and FYEKMQ (reference sequence). The CDR3 region has the DNA TGTGCCAGCAGCTTAGCGGGTCGGGAGCAGTACTTC. As protein: CASSLAGREQYF.

This clonotype has ten or more counts. The rearrangement joins TRBV28 to TRBJ1-5; 7 bases are shared with TRBD1. The J segment lost 5 bases and the V segment lost 2 bases, leaving 6 bases of the junction unmatched. The CDR3 spans 15 residues. Germline V CDR1 and CDR2: MDHEN, SYDVKM. CDR3 sequence: CASSLGTELHQPQHF. Written as DNA, the CDR3 is TGTGCCAGCAGTTTAGGGACAGAACTCCATCAGCCCCAGCATTTT.

This clonotype has ten or more counts. The rearrangement uses TRBV7-3 and TRBJ2-1, with D maybe TRBD1 (5 bases). The CDR3 has 12 amino acids. Per germline, CDR1 SGHTA and CDR2 FQGTGA. Trimming pared 6 bases from V and 7 bases from J, leaving 10 bases between. The CDR3 nucleotides are TGTGCCAGCAGTAGAGACAGAAATGAGCAGTTCTTC. Its translation: CASSRDRNEQFF.

Concerning this clonotype: It may be a read error: a sequence one base away is much more abundant. The chain recombines TRBV20-1 with TRBJ2-3, with 8 positions matching TRBD2. The CDR3 runs to 15 residues. Germline V lookup: CDR1 DFQATT, CDR2 SNEGSKA (reference sequence). The trim removed 3 bases at V and 4 bases at J, leaving 9 bases unmatched. DNA for the CDR3: TGCAGTGCTAGCGTCCGGGGCGGGAGGTCAGATACGCAGTATTTT. Amino acids: CSASVRGGRSDTQYF.

The table lists this clonotype with a few counts. The rearrangement links TRBV4-1 to TRBJ2-1; no definite D call. CDR3 size: 13 residues. Trimming left V 1 base short and J 6 bases short, with 7 bases between. The germline CDR1 and CDR2 sequences are MGHRA and YSYEKL. Here the CDR3 DNA reads TGCGCCAGCAGCCAAGGGTTCGGCAATGAGCAGTTCTTC. Translation gives CASSQGFGNEQFF.

This chain uses TRBV7-2 with TRBJ2-1; TRBD2 aligns across 14 bases. Trimming cost V 3 bases and J 8 bases; bases outside gene matches: 3. In germline, CDR1 is SGHTA, CDR2 FQGNSA. The CDR3 spans 15 residues. The CDR3 DNA sequence: TGTGCCAGCAGCTTTAGACTAGCGGGAGGGGATGAGCAGTTCTTC. Its protein product is CASSFRLAGGDEQFF.

The V call is TRBV19, the J call TRBJ2-3; D is unresolved. The length of the CDR3 is 15 residues. The germline V and J ends were trimmed by 8 bases and 0 bases, with 15 bases remaining between them. In germline, CDR1 is LNHDA, CDR2 SQIVND (reference sequence). CDR3 nucleotides: TGTGCCAGTGTTTTGGGTACAACTAGCACAGATACGCAGTATTTT. Protein sequence: CASVLGTTSTDTQYF.

This clonotype was recorded once. This rearrangement joins TRBV27 to TRBJ2-7; a possible D gene is TRBD2 (7 bases). Germline V CDR1 and CDR2: MNHEY, SMNVEV (reference sequence). This CDR3 has 16 amino acids. Trimming cost V 2 bases and J 3 bases, with 17 bases left between them. The DNA for the CDR3 is TGTGCCAGCAGTTTAGGCCCAGGGGAGCGGGGCTACGAGCAGTACTTC. Protein sequence: CASSLGPGERGYEQYF.

The chain couples TRBV27 to TRBJ1-1; D gene unclear. V gave up 0 bases and J gave up 0 bases, with 8 bases separating them. The CDR3 has 15 amino acids. Per the germline V gene, CDR1 is MNHEY and CDR2 is SMNVEV (reference sequence). The CDR3 coding sequence is TGTGCCAGCAGTTTATCAGGCAGTATGAACACTGAAGCTTTCTTT. It specifies CASSLSGSMNTEAFF.

Comment on this clonotype: A much larger clone lies a single base off, so this may be a read error. This chain uses TRBV27 with TRBJ1-4; D may be TRBD1 (5 bases). The germline CDR1 and CDR2 sequences are MNHEY and SMNVEV (reference sequence). The V end lost 1 base, the J end lost 10 bases, and 13 bases lay between the germline ends. The CDR3 covers 14 residues. The CDR3 DNA sequence: TGTGCCAGCAGTTTATGGGGAGTAGGGGCAAAACTGTTTTTT. This translates into CASSLWGVGAKLFF.

This clonotype was seen at least ten times. The chain links TRBV11-3 to TRBJ2-5; D is undetermined. The V end lost 3 bases, the J end lost 5 bases, and 10 bases lay between the germline ends. CDR3 length equals 13 residues. Germline values: CDR1 SGHNT, CDR2 YENEEA. CDR3 sequence: CASSFYHGETQYF. CDR3 DNA sequence: TGTGCCAGCAGCTTTTACCATGGGGAGACCCAGTACTTC. The entire variable domain, with the rest obtained from reference TRBV11-3 and TRBJ2-5, is as follows: EAGVVQSPRYKIIEKKQPVAFWCNPISGHNTLYWYLQNLGQGPELLIRYENEEAVDDSQLPKDRFSAERLKGVDSTLKIQPAELGDSAVYLCASSFYHGETQYFGPGTRLLVL.

This clonotype was counted many times. The rearrangement links TRBV6-2 or TRBV6-3 to TRBJ1-1, with D perhaps matching TRBD1 (5 bases). The germline V gene encodes CDR1 MNHEY and CDR2 SVGEGT. The V end was cut by 2 bases, the J end by 7 bases, with 8 bases between. The CDR3 sequence is 12 residues long. The CDR3 DNA is TGTGCCAGCAGTTACGGGGGGAATGAAGCTTTCTTT. Translation gives CASSYGGNEAFF.

V and J are TRBV7-2 and TRBJ2-7; perhaps TRBD2 as D (5 bases). This CDR3 has 15 amino acids. Germline V gene lookup returns CDR1 SGHTA and CDR2 FQGNSA. The V and J ends lost 3 bases and 4 bases respectively, with 16 bases between them. CDR3 sequence (DNA): TGTGCCAGCAGCTTTTCGGGGTCTAAGGGTTACGAGCAGTACTTC. It yields the protein CASSFSGSKGYEQYF.

This clonotype came up a few times. This chain joins TRBV19 and TRBJ2-7; 7 nucleotides match TRBD1. This CDR3 contains 15 residues. The trim removed 6 bases at V and 5 bases at J, leaving 13 bases unmatched. The germline V gene has CDR1 LNHDA and CDR2 SQIVND (reference sequence). The CDR3 here is CASRQGWTEGDEQYF. The CDR3 DNA is TGTGCCAGTAGACAGGGGTGGACAGAAGGAGACGAGCAGTACTTC.